This TCR beta chain derives from a study of blood T cell repertoires in COVID-19 (dated by TCRdb to about 2020). As for the study more broadly: The collaborator samples originated in the United States, Italy and Spain and spanned the acute and convalescent phases of COVID-19. The prospective study material was composed of cDNA or gDNA derived from T cells, B-cell-depleted T cells, or PBMCs. The samples were drawn from the first 160 participants of the ongoing ImmuneRACE study and from some 1,300 subjects provided by 6 global collaborators. Where available, HLA class I and class II types were obtained from metadata supplied by the sample provider rather than from assay-based typing. The sample metadata nearly always contained a de-identified subject ID, COVID-19 status, age in years and sex. Deeply sampled blood TCRbeta repertoires from subjects exposed to, actively infected with, or recovered from COVID-19 were included in the dataset. The repertoires were released in a freely available public database meant as a resource for research on the immune response to SARS-CoV-2. The study at large found these results: The quantity of clinical and demographic metadata differed by source and by participant and was supplied without curation.

Spanning cysteine to phenylalanine, the CDR3 consists of 11 amino acids. The CDR3 DNA has 33 bases and is translated from base 1. As encoded in the germline V gene (reference sequence), CDR1 is SGHKS while CDR2 is YYEKEE. The junction carries 9 bases between V and J, which are trimmed by 1 base and 11 bases respectively. TCRbeta CDR3 regions were amplified from genomic DNA by means of the immunoSEQ Assay, a bias-controlled multiplex PCR. Per the original workflow: The number of nucleated cells in each sample was estimated by amplification of reference gene primers within the assay. To quantify the absolute abundance of each unique TCRbeta CDR3 rearrangement, sequence reads were collapsed and filtered. For each sample, productive Simpson clonality was calculated by taking the square root of Simpson's diversity index across productive rearrangements. The table comes from immuneACCESS by way of TCRdb, which keeps in-frame sequences with V and J called. Part of the clones is missing from these tables; in studies checked, under half for an unresolved V gene and the rest for unknown reasons. The V and J calls and the clone size are those of that table, but D and trimming were determined from the DNA. Across this sample there are 210,000 or so clones, with 84% seen only once. In total, the top ten clones hold 20% of the sample.

About this clone itself: Its antigen is still unknown. It has no much larger one-base neighbor in the sample; base qualities were not kept.

The collaborating institutions used their own protocols to collect whole blood in K2EDTA tubes. Collaborator samples were shipped for TCRbeta analysis as frozen whole blood, isolated PBMCs, or DNA extracted from either sample type. The TCR comes from a human donor in a cohort sampled during active COVID-19. The sequencing sample was made of peripheral blood. Recombination linked TRBV5-5 to TRBJ1-1; no D segment can be confidently identified. The DNA reads as follows: TGTGCCAGCAGCTTGTTAGGGAGGGCTTTCTTT. This yields the protein CASSLLGRAFF. This CDR3, with the reference TRBV5-5 and TRBJ1-1 proteins standing in past its ends, gives the full variable domain DAGVTQSPTHLIKTRGQQVTLRCSPISGHKSVSWYQQVLGQGPQFIFQYYEKEERGRGNFPDRFSARQFPNYSSELNVNALLLGDSALYLCASSLLGRAFFGQGTRLTVV.